This is a list of T cell receptor beta chains from one sample in a study of blood T cell repertoires in COVID-19. The method was immunoSEQ multiplex PCR; TCRdb's version includes in-frame clones alone and lacks a portion of them. Of some 140,000 clones in the sample, around 80% were seen once. Material: peripheral blood. All receptors derive from a man between 60 and 75 years old with acute or convalescent COVID-19. CDR3s include the opening cysteine and the closing phenylalanine or tryptophan. Each record gives: CDR3 protein, CDR3 DNA, J gene, D gene, clone size, V gene. A D gene is named only where the DNA matches it firmly. Not all rows give a size; the values are once, few, many and, for expanded clones, a class.

CDR3: CAYNRDTNQPQHF; DNA: TGTGCCTACAACCGGGACACAAATCAGCCCCAGCATTTT; J: TRBJ1-5; D: -; size: -; V: TRBV30
CDR3: CVSSGGYRGTEAFF; DNA: TGTGTCAGCAGTGGAGGATATCGGGGCACTGAAGCTTTCTTT; J: TRBJ1-1; D: -; size: -; V: TRBV2
CDR3: CASSEAPRGGYEQYF; DNA: TGTGCCAGCAGCGAAGCCCCAAGGGGAGGGTACGAGCAGTACTTC; J: TRBJ2-7; D: TRBD2; size: -; V: TRBV3-1/TRBV3-2
CDR3: CASSLTGPNQPQHF; DNA: TGTGCCAGCAGCTTGACAGGGCCCAATCAGCCCCAGCATTTT; J: TRBJ1-5; D: -; size: few; V: TRBV5-5
CDR3: CASSLGRGLPGELFF; DNA: TGTGCCAGCAGCTTGGGCAGGGGGCTTCCGGGGGAGCTGTTTTTT; J: TRBJ2-2; D: TRBD1; size: many; V: TRBV11-3
CDR3: CASSPSSGRAETQYF; DNA: TGTGCCAGCAGTCCAAGTAGCGGGAGGGCTGAGACCCAGTACTTC; J: TRBJ2-5; D: TRBD2; size: -; V: TRBV28
CDR3: CASSARTTGEQFF; DNA: TGTGCCAGCAGCGCTCGGACTACTGGTGAGCAGTTCTTC; J: TRBJ2-1; D: -; size: -; V: TRBV2
CDR3: CASSMTSGRRTDTQYF; DNA: TGTGCCAGCAGTATGACTAGCGGGAGACGCACAGATACGCAGTATTTT; J: TRBJ2-3; D: TRBD2; size: -; V: TRBV6-2/TRBV6-3
CDR3: CASSGGVGSRNQPQHF; DNA: TGTGCCAGCAGCGGGGGGGTTGGGAGTCGGAATCAGCCCCAGCATTTT; J: TRBJ1-5; D: -; size: once; V: TRBV7-2
CDR3: CASSLELSGRMAEQFF; DNA: TGTGCCAGCAGCTTAGAATTGAGCGGGAGGATGGCTGAGCAGTTCTTC; J: TRBJ2-1; D: TRBD2; size: -; V: TRBV7-2
CDR3: CASSLNRPGDEQYF; DNA: TGTGCCAGCAGCTTAAACAGGCCCGGTGACGAGCAGTACTTC; J: TRBJ2-7; D: -; size: -; V: TRBV7-3
CDR3: CASSLGFPNEKLFF; DNA: TGTGCCAGCAGTTTAGGCTTTCCTAATGAAAAACTGTTTTTT; J: TRBJ1-4; D: -; size: -; V: TRBV27
CDR3: CASSLGAATNEKLFF; DNA: TGTGCCAGCAGCTTAGGAGCAGCGACTAATGAAAAACTGTTTTTT; J: TRBJ1-4; D: -; size: -; V: TRBV11-2
CDR3: CASSNPQTLHF; DNA: TGTGCCAGCAGCAACCCACAAACCCTCCACTTT; J: TRBJ1-6; D: -; size: -; V: TRBV28
CDR3: CASSTFGGGISTDTQYF; DNA: TGTGCCAGCAGTACGTTTGGGGGGGGAATTAGCACAGATACGCAGTATTTT; J: TRBJ2-3; D: TRBD2; size: once; V: TRBV27
CDR3: CASSSGRYTF; DNA: TGTGCCAGCAGTTCGGGTCGCTACACCTTC; J: TRBJ1-2; D: -; size: -; V: TRBV28
CDR3: CASSYRVSEQYF; DNA: TGTGCCAGCAGTTACAGGGTTAGCGAGCAGTACTTC; J: TRBJ2-7; D: -; size: -; V: TRBV7-2
CDR3: CASSNSGTGDFF; DNA: TGTGCCAGCAGTAACTCCGGGACAGGGGACTTCTTC; J: TRBJ2-1; D: TRBD1; size: few; V: TRBV12-3/TRBV12-4
CDR3: CASSLDLAGGPDEQFF; DNA: TGTGCCAGCAGCTTAGACCTAGCGGGAGGGCCCGATGAGCAGTTCTTC; J: TRBJ2-1; D: TRBD2; size: -; V: TRBV11-3
CDR3: CASSDTSGSHEQFF; DNA: TGTGCCAGCAGCGATACTAGCGGGTCCCATGAGCAGTTCTTC; J: TRBJ2-1; D: TRBD2; size: -; V: TRBV2
CDR3: CASSLDGRGNQPQHF; DNA: TGCGCCAGCAGCTTGGATGGCAGGGGCAATCAGCCCCAGCATTTT; J: TRBJ1-5; D: -; size: -; V: TRBV5-1
CDR3: CASIKQGNTGELFF; DNA: TGTGCCAGCATTAAACAGGGGAACACCGGGGAGCTGTTTTTT; J: TRBJ2-2; D: -; size: -; V: TRBV7-2
CDR3: CASSSPGQGANEQFF; DNA: TGTGCCAGCAGCTCACCGGGACAGGGGGCGAATGAGCAGTTCTTC; J: TRBJ2-1; D: TRBD1; size: -; V: TRBV7-3
CDR3: CASSVGTGQDYGYTF; DNA: TGTGCCAGCAGCGTCGGCACCGGACAGGACTATGGCTACACCTTC; J: TRBJ1-2; D: TRBD1; size: -; V: TRBV9
CDR3: CASSAGQGGNEKLFF; DNA: TGTGCCAGCAGCGCAGGACAGGGTGGTAATGAAAAACTGTTTTTT; J: TRBJ1-4; D: TRBD1; size: -; V: TRBV9
CDR3: CASSTSSGESSEAFF; DNA: TGTGCCAGCAGCACAAGTTCGGGAGAAAGCTCTGAAGCTTTCTTT; J: TRBJ1-1; D: -; size: once; V: TRBV9
CDR3: CASSLYAQDEQFF; DNA: TGTGCCAGCAGCTTATATGCACAGGATGAGCAGTTCTTC; J: TRBJ2-1; D: -; size: -; V: TRBV7-3
CDR3: CATSDGDRAMGEQYF; DNA: TGTGCCACCAGTGATGGGGACAGGGCCATGGGGGAGCAGTACTTC; J: TRBJ2-7; D: TRBD1; size: few; V: TRBV24-1
CDR3: CASTGTSGNNGELFF; DNA: TGTGCCAGTACCGGGACTAGCGGGAATAACGGGGAGCTGTTTTTT; J: TRBJ2-2; D: TRBD2; size: once; V: TRBV19
CDR3: CATSDPGQGAGGYTF; DNA: TGTGCCACCAGTGACCCGGGACAGGGGGCAGGGGGCTACACCTTC; J: TRBJ1-2; D: TRBD1; size: few; V: TRBV24-1
CDR3: CASSWGQGKEETQYF; DNA: TGTGCCAGCAGTTGGGGACAGGGAAAAGAGGAGACCCAGTACTTC; J: TRBJ2-5; D: TRBD1; size: -; V: TRBV2
CDR3: CASSGGQGGSLEKLFF; DNA: TGTGCCAGCAGCGGAGGACAGGGAGGGAGTTTGGAAAAACTGTTTTTT; J: TRBJ1-4; D: TRBD1; size: -; V: TRBV5-5
CDR3: CASSESIGVGYQETQYF; DNA: TGTGCCAGCAGTGAAAGTATAGGGGTCGGGTACCAAGAGACCCAGTACTTC; J: TRBJ2-5; D: -; size: once; V: TRBV6-1
CDR3: CASSFSLGQGKWEAFF; DNA: TGTGCCAGTAGTTTCTCATTGGGACAGGGGAAGTGGGAAGCTTTCTTT; J: TRBJ1-1; D: TRBD1; size: -; V: TRBV19
CDR3: CASKRGGSGSDEQFF; DNA: TGTGCCAGCAAAAGGGGCGGGAGCGGAAGCGATGAGCAGTTCTTC; J: TRBJ2-1; D: TRBD2; size: few; V: TRBV5-4
CDR3: CASSFGTSGYEQYF; DNA: TGTGCCAGCAGCTTTGGAACTAGCGGCTACGAGCAGTACTTC; J: TRBJ2-7; D: TRBD2; size: few; V: TRBV5-5
CDR3: CAWIPQDKNYGYTF; DNA: TGTGCCTGGATACCACAGGACAAAAACTATGGCTACACCTTC; J: TRBJ1-2; D: -; size: few; V: TRBV30
CDR3: CASSPDRNSGNTIYF; DNA: TGTGCCAGCAGCCCGGACAGAAACTCTGGAAACACCATATATTTT; J: TRBJ1-3; D: -; size: -; V: TRBV5-5
CDR3: CASSLGTRGYGYTF; DNA: TGTGCCAGCAGCTTAGGGACGCGGGGCTATGGCTACACCTTC; J: TRBJ1-2; D: -; size: -; V: TRBV7-8
CDR3: CASSYLSGRLYNEQFF; DNA: TGTGCCAGCAGTTACCTTAGCGGGAGGCTCTACAATGAGCAGTTCTTC; J: TRBJ2-1; D: TRBD2; size: -; V: TRBV6-2/TRBV6-3
CDR3: CASSGGLGTEAFF; DNA: TGTGCCAGCAGTGGGGGACTGGGCACTGAAGCTTTCTTT; J: TRBJ1-1; D: -; size: -; V: TRBV2
CDR3: CAWDRQGTEAFF; DNA: TGTGCCTGGGACCGTCAGGGCACTGAAGCTTTCTTT; J: TRBJ1-1; D: -; size: few; V: TRBV30
CDR3: CASREQGNYGYTF; DNA: TGTGCCAGCAGAGAACAGGGTAACTATGGCTACACCTTC; J: TRBJ1-2; D: -; size: few; V: TRBV27
CDR3: CASKRDRVSNTEAFF; DNA: TGTGCCAGCAAGAGGGACAGGGTTTCGAACACTGAAGCTTTCTTT; J: TRBJ1-1; D: TRBD1; size: few; V: TRBV6-4
CDR3: CASSVGTGWANYGYTF; DNA: TGTGCCAGCAGCGTCGGGACAGGTTGGGCTAACTATGGCTACACCTTC; J: TRBJ1-2; D: TRBD1; size: -; V: TRBV9